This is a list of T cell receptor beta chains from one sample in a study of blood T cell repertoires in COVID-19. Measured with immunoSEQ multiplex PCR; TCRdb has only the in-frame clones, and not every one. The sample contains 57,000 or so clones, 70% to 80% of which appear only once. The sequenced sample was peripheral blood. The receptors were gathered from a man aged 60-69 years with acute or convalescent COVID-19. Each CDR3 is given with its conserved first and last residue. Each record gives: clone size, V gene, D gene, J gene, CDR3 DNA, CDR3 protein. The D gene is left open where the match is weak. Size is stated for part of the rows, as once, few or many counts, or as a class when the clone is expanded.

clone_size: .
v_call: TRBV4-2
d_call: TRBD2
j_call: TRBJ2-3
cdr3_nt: TGTGCCAGCAGCCAAGACCACTATTCTAGCGGAAGCACAGATACGCAGTATTTT
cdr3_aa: CASSQDHYSSGSTDTQYF

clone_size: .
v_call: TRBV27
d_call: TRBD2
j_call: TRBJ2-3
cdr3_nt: TGTGCCAGCAGTACGCCCGGGACTAGGGCAGATACGCAGTATTTT
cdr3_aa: CASSTPGTRADTQYF

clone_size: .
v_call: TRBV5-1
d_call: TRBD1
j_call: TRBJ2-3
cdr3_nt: TGCGCCAGCACCAGGGAACAGGGGGAAACAGATACGCAGTATTTT
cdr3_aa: CASTREQGETDTQYF

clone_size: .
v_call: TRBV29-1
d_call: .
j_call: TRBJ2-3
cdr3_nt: TGCAGCGTTAAACAGGGATTCGGCACAGATACGCAGTATTTT
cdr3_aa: CSVKQGFGTDTQYF

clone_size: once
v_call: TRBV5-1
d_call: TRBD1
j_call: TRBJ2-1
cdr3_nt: TGCGCCAGCAGCGTACCGACAGGGCATGAGCAGTTCTTC
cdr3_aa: CASSVPTGHEQFF

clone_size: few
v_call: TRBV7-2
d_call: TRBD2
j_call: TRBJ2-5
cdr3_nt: TGTGCCAGCAGCTTAGGTGTAGCGGGAGCGATTTTAGGCCAAGAGACCCAGTACTTC
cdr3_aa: CASSLGVAGAILGQETQYF

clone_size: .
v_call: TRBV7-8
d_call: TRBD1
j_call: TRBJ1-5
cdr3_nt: TGTGCCAGCAGCTCCAGGGACAGCTCAAATCAGCCCCAGCATTTT
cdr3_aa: CASSSRDSSNQPQHF

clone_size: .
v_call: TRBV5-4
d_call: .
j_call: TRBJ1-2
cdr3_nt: TGTGCCAGCAGCTTGGAGGCAGGCTTTACTCGGTATACCTTC
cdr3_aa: CASSLEAGFTRYTF

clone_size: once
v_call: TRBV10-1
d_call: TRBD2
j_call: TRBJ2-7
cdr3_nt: TGCGCCAGCAGTCACCAGCGGGAATTGAACGAGCAGTACTTC
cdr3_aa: CASSHQRELNEQYF

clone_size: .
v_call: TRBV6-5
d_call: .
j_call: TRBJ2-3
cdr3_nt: TGTGCCAGCGTTGGGCGGGTCACAGATACGCAGTATTTT
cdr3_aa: CASVGRVTDTQYF

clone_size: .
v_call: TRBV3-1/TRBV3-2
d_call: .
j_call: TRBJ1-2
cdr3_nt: TGTGCCAGCAGCCAAGAGTGGGCTGCCTCGCACTATGGCTACACCTTC
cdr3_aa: CASSQEWAASHYGYTF

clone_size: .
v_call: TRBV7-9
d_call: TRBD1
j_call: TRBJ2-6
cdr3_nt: TGTGCCAGCAGCGGACAGGGGGCGGAGGGGGCCAACGTCCTGACTTTC
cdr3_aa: CASSGQGAEGANVLTF

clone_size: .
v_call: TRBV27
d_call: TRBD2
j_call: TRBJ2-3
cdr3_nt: TGTGCCAGCAGCCACGTAGCGGGAGCGGTAGATACGCAGTATTTT
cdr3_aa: CASSHVAGAVDTQYF

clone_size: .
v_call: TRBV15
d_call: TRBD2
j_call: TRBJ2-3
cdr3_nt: TGTGCCACCAGCGGACTAGCGGGTGAAGATACGCAGTATTTT
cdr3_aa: CATSGLAGEDTQYF

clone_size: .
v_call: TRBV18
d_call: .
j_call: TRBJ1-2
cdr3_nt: TGTGCCAGCGGGGGGACGGTCTATGGCTACACCTTC
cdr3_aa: CASGGTVYGYTF

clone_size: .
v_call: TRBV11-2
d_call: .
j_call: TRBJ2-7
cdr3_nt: TGTGCCAGCAGCTCCACCTCCGGCGAGCAGTACTTC
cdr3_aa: CASSSTSGEQYF

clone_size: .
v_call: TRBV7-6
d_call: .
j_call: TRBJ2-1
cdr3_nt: TGTGCCAGCAGCTTTACGGGAGACCTCAATGAGCAGTTCTTC
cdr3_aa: CASSFTGDLNEQFF

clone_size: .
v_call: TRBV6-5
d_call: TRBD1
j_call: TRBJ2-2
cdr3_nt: TGTGCCAGCAGTTACTCAGGGACAGGGGTAGGCGGGGAGCTGTTTTTT
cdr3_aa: CASSYSGTGVGGELFF

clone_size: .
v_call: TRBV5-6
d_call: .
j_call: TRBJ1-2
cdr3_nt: TGTGCCAGCAGCTTGTCCCCCATCCCCAACTATGGCTACACCTTC
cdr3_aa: CASSLSPIPNYGYTF

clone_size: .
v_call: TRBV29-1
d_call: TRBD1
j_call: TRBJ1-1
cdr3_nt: TGCAGCGTTGCGGGGATCCGGACAGGGGAAACTGAAGCTTTCTTT
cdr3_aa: CSVAGIRTGETEAFF

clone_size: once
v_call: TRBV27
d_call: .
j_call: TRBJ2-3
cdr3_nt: TGTGCCAGCACCCCTAGCCTTCCTAGCACAGATACGCAGTATTTT
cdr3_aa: CASTPSLPSTDTQYF

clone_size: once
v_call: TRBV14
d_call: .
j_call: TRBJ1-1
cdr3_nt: TGTGCCAGCAGCTGGGGTAGGGGGACCACTGAAGCTTTCTTT
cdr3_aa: CASSWGRGTTEAFF

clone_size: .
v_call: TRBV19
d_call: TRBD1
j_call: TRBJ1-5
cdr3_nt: TGTGCCAGTCGATACAAGCAGGGGGCTACTCAGCCCCAGCATTTT
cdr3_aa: CASRYKQGATQPQHF

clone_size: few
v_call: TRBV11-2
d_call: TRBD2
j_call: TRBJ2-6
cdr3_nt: TGTGCCAGCAGCTTACGTTTCAGCGGGGAAGCGTCTGGGGCCAACGTCCTGACTTTC
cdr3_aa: CASSLRFSGEASGANVLTF

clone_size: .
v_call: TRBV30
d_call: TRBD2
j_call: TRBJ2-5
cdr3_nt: TGTGCCTGGAGTGAAAGGACTAGCGGGAGGCAGCAAGAGACCCAGTACTTC
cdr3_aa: CAWSERTSGRQQETQYF

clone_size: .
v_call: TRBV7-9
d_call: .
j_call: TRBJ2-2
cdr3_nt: TGTGCCAGCAGCCCCGGGGGAGGGGGTAGAAGGACCGGGGAGCTGTTTTTT
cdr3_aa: CASSPGGGGRRTGELFF

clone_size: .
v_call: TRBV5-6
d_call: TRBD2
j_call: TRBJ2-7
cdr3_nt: TGTGCCAGCAGCAGGAAGGGACTAGCCCACGAGCAGTACTTC
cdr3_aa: CASSRKGLAHEQYF

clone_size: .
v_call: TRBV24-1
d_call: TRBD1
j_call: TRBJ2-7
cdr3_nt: TGTGCCACCAGTGACCCGACAGGGGGTCTCCTGGAGCAGTACTTC
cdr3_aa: CATSDPTGGLLEQYF

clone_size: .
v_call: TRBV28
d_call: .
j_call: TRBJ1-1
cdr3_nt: TGTGCCAGCTCGGAGGAAAGGCAGGCCACTGAAGCTTTCTTT
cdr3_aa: CASSEERQATEAFF

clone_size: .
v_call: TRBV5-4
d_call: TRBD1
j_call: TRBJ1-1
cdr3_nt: TGTGCCAGCAGCCACCGGGACAGGGGGAACACTGAAGCTTTCTTT
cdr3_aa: CASSHRDRGNTEAFF

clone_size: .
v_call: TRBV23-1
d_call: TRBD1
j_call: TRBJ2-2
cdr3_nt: TGCGCCAGCAGTCATACCGGGACAGGGTTCCCACAGAACACCGGGGAGCTGTTTTTT
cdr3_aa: CASSHTGTGFPQNTGELFF